This TCR beta chain was recovered during a study of T-cell memory formation after mild COVID-19 (dated by TCRdb to the early 2020s). With regard to the full study: Most TCR sequence clusters were specific to one of the two donors. T-cell clones expanding and contracting after mild COVID-19 in two donors were tracked by longitudinal TCRalpha and TCRbeta repertoire sequencing. Two young, previously healthy adult volunteers made up the cohort, one male and one female.

The paper's findings and limits, for the study overall: Clones contracting from day 15 to 85 had balanced CD4/CD8 phenotypes, while a second wave expanding from day 15 to 37 was biased towards CD4+. Only a couple of mild cases were covered by the study, and larger cohorts that include severe cases with pre-infection samples were considered necessary. SARS-CoV-2 specificity was not confirmed for the second-wave clones peaking on day 37. Contracting CD4+ clones were located mainly in the CM and EM memory subsets, whereas CD8+ clones were found to be enriched in EMRA. Some responding clones were detected in pre-infection memory, suggesting pre-existing cross-reactive memory T cells joined the SARS-CoV-2 response.

The germline V gene specifies SGHRS as CDR1 and YFSETQ as CDR2. There are 15 amino acids in the CDR3, from cysteine to phenylalanine inclusive. The entry retains the CDR3 DNA only, 45 bases that are in frame from base 1. V and J lose 2 bases and 1 base, and a span of 9 bases separates them. Of note for this clonotype: Its antigen specificity is not known. There are no base qualities to consult, and no much larger clone falls within one base.

TCRdb lists the instrument as Illumina NovaSeq 6000. TCRalpha and TCRbeta cDNA libraries were constructed by 5'RACE with constant-segment primers, with sample barcodes and unique molecular identifiers being introduced. Trizol reagent was used to extract RNA from every sample. The libraries were amplified in two PCR steps, and the second step added a second sample barcode and Illumina TruSeq adapters. Sequencing of libraries was performed on an Illumina NovaSeq with 2 x 150 bp paired-end reads. Regarding the original processing steps: Demultiplexing of reads and collapsing into UMI-guided consensus sequences were performed with migec v1.2.7. With mixcr v2.1.11, UMI consensuses were aligned to TRA and TRB V and J templates and assembled into clonotypes. Clonotypes were classified as expanded or contracted when called significant by both edgeR and NoisET, with noise models trained on biological replicates. For edgeR calls, a false discovery rate-adjusted p below 0.01 and a log2 fold-change threshold of 1 were applied. As an exploratory analysis of dynamics, max-normalized trajectories of the 1000 most abundant clonotypes were examined with PCA combined with hierarchical clustering. Separately sequenced CD4+ and CD8+ repertoires were used to assign the CD4 or CD8 phenotype of responding clones. The public reads were quality trimmed at Q25 with fastp and then assembled into clones with MiXCR by TCRdb, keeping productive beta chains. Every CDR3 protein is listed once, alongside the most common genes and DNA of its rows. TCRdb's processing, not the study's, gives the V and J calls here. The sample table contains approximately 570,000 distinct CDR3 sequences; only one count was recorded for about a sixth of them. Clones ranked in the top ten supply 12% of the sample.

Ficoll-Paque density gradient centrifugation was the method used to isolate PBMCs. This TCR came from an adult woman who had mild COVID-19 (a few samples of this study predate the infection). The sample titles of this study are shuffled in the database, so cell type and time point are left out; the donor was told from shared clones. The rearranged chain carries TRBV5-1 and TRBJ2-2; the D segment cannot be called with confidence. The source material was PBMCs or a T cell subset sorted from them (not recorded which). The DNA sequence is as follows: TGCGCCAGCAGCTTTAGGCAGCGGAACACCGGGGAGCTGTTTTTT. Translated, it reads CASSFRQRNTGELFF.